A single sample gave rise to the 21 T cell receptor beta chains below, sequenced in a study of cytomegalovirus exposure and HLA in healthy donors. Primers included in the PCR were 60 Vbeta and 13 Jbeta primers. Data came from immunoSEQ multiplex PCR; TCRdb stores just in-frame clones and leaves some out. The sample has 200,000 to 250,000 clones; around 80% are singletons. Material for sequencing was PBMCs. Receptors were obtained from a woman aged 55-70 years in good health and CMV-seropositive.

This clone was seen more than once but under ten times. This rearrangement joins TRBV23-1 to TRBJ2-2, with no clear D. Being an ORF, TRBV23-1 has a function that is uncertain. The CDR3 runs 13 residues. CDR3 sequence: CARSRVRTGELFF. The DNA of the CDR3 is TGCGCGCGAAGTCGCGTACGGACCGGGGAGCTGTTTTTT.

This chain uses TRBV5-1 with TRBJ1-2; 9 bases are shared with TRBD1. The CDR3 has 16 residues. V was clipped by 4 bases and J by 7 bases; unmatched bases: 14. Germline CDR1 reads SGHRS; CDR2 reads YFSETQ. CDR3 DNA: TGCGCCAGCAGCCGAGCGGGACAGGGAATTGAGGCTGGCTACACCTTC. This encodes CASSRAGQGIEAGYTF.

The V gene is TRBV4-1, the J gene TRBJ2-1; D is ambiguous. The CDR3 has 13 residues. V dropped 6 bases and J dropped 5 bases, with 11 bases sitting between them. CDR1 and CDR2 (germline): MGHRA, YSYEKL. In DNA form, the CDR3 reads TGCGCCAGCAGGTCCGTAGTCAACAATGAGCAGTTCTTC. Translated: CASRSVVNNEQFF.

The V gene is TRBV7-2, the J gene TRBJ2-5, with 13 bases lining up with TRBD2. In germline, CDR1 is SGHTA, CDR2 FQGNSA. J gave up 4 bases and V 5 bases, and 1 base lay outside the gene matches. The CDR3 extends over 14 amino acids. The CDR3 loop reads CASSRLAGGETQYF. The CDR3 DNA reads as TGTGCCAGCAGCCGACTAGCGGGGGGAGAGACCCAGTACTTC.

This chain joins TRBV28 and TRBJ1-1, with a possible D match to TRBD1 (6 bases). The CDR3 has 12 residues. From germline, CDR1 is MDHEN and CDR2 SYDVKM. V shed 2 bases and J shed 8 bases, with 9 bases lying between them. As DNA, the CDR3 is TGTGCCAGCAGTTTAGGGGGCTGGGAAGCTTTCTTT. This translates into CASSLGGWEAFF.

The CDR3 loop reads CASTVSGSYGYTF. DNA for the CDR3: TGCGCCAGCACTGTCTCCGGTTCCTATGGCTACACCTTC. This chain joins TRBV5-1 and TRBJ1-2; the D is unclear. V shed 6 bases and J shed 4 bases, with 13 bases lying between them. This CDR3 region has 13 residues. Germline V CDR1 and CDR2: SGHRS, YFSETQ. Variable domain in full (rest from reference TRBV5-1 and TRBJ1-2): KAGVTQTPRYLIKTRGQQVTLSCSPISGHRSVSWYQQTPGQGLQFLFEYFSETQRNKGNFPGRFSGRQFSNSRSEMNVSTLELGDSALYLCASTVSGSYGYTFGSGTRLTVV.

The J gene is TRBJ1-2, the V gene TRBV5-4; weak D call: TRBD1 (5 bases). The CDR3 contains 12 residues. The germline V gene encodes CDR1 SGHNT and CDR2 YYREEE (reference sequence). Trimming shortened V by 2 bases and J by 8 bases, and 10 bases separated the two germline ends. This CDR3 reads CASSFDSNGYTF. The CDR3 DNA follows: TGTGCCAGCAGCTTTGACAGTAACGGCTACACCTTC.

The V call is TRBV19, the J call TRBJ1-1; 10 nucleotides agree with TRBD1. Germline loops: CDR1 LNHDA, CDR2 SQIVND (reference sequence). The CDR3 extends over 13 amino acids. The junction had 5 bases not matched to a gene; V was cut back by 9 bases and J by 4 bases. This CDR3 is CASSGQGRTEAFF. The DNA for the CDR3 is TGTGCCAGCTCGGGACAGGGGCGCACTGAAGCTTTCTTT.

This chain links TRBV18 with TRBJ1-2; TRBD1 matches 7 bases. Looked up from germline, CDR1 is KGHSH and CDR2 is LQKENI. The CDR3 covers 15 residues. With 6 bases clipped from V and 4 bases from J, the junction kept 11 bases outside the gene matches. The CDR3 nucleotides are TGTGCCAGCTCGCGGGACAGCCAGACATCCTATGGCTACACCTTC. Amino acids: CASSRDSQTSYGYTF.

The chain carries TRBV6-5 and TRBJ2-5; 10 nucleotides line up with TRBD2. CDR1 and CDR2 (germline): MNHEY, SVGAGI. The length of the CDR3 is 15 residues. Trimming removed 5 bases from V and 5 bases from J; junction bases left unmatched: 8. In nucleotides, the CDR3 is TGTGCCAGCAGTATTCGGGCTAGCGGGGGCGAGACCCAGTACTTC. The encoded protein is CASSIRASGGETQYF.

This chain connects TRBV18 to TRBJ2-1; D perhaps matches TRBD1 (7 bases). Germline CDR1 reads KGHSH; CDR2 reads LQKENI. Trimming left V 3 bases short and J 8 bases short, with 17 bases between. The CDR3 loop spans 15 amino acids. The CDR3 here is CASSPPQGGMYEQFF. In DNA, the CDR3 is TGTGCCAGCTCACCTCCCCAGGGGGGTATGTATGAGCAGTTCTTC. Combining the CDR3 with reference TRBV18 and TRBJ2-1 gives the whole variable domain NAGVMQNPRHLVRRRGQEARLRCSPMKGHSHVYWYRQLPEEGLKFMVYLQKENIIDESGMPKERFSAEFPKEGPSILRIQQVVRGDSAAYFCASSPPQGGMYEQFFGPGTRLTVL.

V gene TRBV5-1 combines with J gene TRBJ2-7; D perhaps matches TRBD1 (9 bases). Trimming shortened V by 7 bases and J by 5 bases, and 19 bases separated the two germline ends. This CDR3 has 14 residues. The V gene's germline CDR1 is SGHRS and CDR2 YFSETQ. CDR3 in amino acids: CASAGGQGWDEQYF. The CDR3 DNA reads TGCGCCAGCGCGGGAGGACAGGGGTGGGACGAGCAGTACTTC. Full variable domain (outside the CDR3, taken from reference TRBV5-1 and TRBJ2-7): KAGVTQTPRYLIKTRGQQVTLSCSPISGHRSVSWYQQTPGQGLQFLFEYFSETQRNKGNFPGRFSGRQFSNSRSEMNVSTLELGDSALYLCASAGGQGWDEQYFGPGTRLTVT.

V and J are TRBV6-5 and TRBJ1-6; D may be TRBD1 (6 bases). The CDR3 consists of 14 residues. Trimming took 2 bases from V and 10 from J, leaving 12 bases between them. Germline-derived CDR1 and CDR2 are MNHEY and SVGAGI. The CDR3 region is CASSYGGAESPLHF. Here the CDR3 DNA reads TGTGCCAGCAGTTACGGGGGGGCTGAATCACCCCTCCACTTT.

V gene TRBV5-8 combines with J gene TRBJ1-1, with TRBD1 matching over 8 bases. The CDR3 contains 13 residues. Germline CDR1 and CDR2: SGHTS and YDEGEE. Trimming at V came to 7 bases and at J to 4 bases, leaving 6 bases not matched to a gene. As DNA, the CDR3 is TGTGCCAGCGGGGGACAGGACCGCACTGAAGCTTTCTTT. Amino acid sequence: CASGGQDRTEAFF.

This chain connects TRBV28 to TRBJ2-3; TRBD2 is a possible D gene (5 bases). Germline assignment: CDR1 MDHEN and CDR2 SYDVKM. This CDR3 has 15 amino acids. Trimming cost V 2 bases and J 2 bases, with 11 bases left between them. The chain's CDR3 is CASSLQDSDTDTQYF. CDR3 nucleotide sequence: TGTGCCAGCAGTTTACAAGATAGCGACACAGATACGCAGTATTTT.

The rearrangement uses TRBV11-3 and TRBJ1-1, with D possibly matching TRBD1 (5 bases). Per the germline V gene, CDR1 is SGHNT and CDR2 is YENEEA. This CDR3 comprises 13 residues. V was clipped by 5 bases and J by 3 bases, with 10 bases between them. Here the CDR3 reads CASSATVYTEAFF. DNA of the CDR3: TGTGCCAGCAGCGCGACAGTTTACACTGAAGCTTTCTTT.

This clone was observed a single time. CDR3 nucleotides: TGCGCCAGCAGCTTGGCCTCAGGGGTTAACACCGGGGAGCTGTTTTTT. Translated, it gives CASSLASGVNTGELFF. This sequence joins TRBV5-1 and TRBJ2-2, with a possible D match to TRBD1 (6 bases). Trimming cost V 0 bases and J 2 bases, with 11 bases left between them. CDR1 and CDR2 (germline): SGHRS, YFSETQ. This CDR3 spans 16 amino acids.

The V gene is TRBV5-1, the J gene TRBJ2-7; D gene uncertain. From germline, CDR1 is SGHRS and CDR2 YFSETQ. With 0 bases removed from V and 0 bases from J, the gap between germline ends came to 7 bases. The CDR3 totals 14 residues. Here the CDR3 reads CASSLDLSSYEQYF. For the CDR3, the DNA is TGCGCCAGCAGCTTGGATCTGAGCTCCTACGAGCAGTACTTC.

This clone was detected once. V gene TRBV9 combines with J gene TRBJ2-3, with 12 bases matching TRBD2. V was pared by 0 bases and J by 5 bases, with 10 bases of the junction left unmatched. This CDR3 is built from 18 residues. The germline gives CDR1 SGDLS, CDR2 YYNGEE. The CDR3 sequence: CASSVAPLAGGSQDTQYF. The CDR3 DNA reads TGTGCCAGCAGCGTAGCCCCGCTAGCGGGAGGGTCTCAAGATACGCAGTATTTT.

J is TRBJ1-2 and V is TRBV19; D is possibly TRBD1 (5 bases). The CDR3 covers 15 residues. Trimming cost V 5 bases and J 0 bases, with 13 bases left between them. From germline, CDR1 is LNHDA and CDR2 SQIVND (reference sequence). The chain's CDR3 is CASSGTGSANYGYTF. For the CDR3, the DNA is TGTGCCAGTAGTGGAACAGGATCAGCTAACTATGGCTACACCTTC.

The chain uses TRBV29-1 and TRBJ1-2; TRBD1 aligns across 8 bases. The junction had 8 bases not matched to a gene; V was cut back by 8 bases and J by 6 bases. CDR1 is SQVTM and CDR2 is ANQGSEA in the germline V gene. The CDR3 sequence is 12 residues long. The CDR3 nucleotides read TGCAGCCAAAGCTCAGGGGGCGATGGCTACACCTTC. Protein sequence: CSQSSGGDGYTF.